These 15 T cell receptor beta chains came from one sample sequenced in a study of blood T cell repertoires in COVID-19. Some clones are missing from TCRdb's copy, which holds only in-frame ones; the method was immunoSEQ multiplex PCR. The sample lists 120,000 or so clones; around 83% were seen once. The sample comprised peripheral blood. Receptors were obtained from an elderly man with active or convalescent COVID-19.

The chain combines TRBV28 with TRBJ1-2; D may be TRBD1 (5 bases). The CDR3 covers 14 residues. Per germline, CDR1 MDHEN and CDR2 SYDVKM. V was clipped by 3 bases and J by 4 bases, with 12 bases between them. The CDR3 DNA reads as TGTGCCAGCAGTTTTTCTGGGGCGGCCTATGGCTACACCTTC. This codes for CASSFSGAAYGYTF.

This clone is a singleton in its sample. The rearrangement links TRBV3-1 (or the pseudogene TRBV3-2) to TRBJ2-5; D is undetermined. V was shortened by 4 bases and J by 2 bases, with 5 bases between the two germline ends. The germline CDR1 and CDR2 sequences are LGHDT and YNNKEL (reference sequence). The CDR3 runs 12 residues. This CDR3 reads CASSRLQETQYF. The CDR3 bases are TGTGCCAGCAGCCGACTGCAAGAGACCCAGTACTTC.

The chain is built from TRBV15 and TRBJ2-1; no firm D call. Trimming cost V 0 bases and J 4 bases, with 4 bases left between them. The CDR3 runs 13 residues. Germline V gene sequence: CDR1 LNHNV, CDR2 YYDKDF (reference sequence). The CDR3 here is CATSREQYNEQFF. The CDR3 bases are TGTGCCACCAGCAGAGAACAGTACAATGAGCAGTTCTTC.

This chain joins TRBV27 and TRBJ2-7; maybe TRBD2 (6 bases). The length of the CDR3 is 13 residues. From germline, CDR1 is MNHEY and CDR2 SMNVEV (reference sequence). V gave up 6 bases and J gave up 7 bases, with 16 bases separating them. The CDR3 sequence is CASRESLEGEQYF. For the CDR3, the DNA is TGTGCCAGCAGGGAGTCTCTGGAGGGGGAGCAGTACTTC.

The chain has TRBV7-9 and TRBJ1-3; TRBD1 matches 7 bases. CDR3 size: 16 residues. Germline-derived CDR1 and CDR2 are SEHNR and FQNEAQ (reference sequence). V was clipped by 4 bases and J by 0 bases; unmatched bases: 6. The CDR3 DNA reads TGTGCCAGCAGCTCCCTAGACAGGGACTCTGGAAACACCATATATTTT. This gives the protein CASSSLDRDSGNTIYF.

The chain combines TRBV7-3 with TRBJ2-7; D is possibly TRBD2 (6 bases). The germline V gene encodes CDR1 SGHTA and CDR2 FQGTGA. The CDR3 has 15 amino acids. V lost 0 bases to trimming and J lost 3 bases, with 12 bases between them. This CDR3 is CASSLTAGQNYEQYF. CDR3 bases: TGTGCCAGCAGCTTAACCGCGGGGCAGAACTACGAGCAGTACTTC.

The V and J genes are TRBV24-1 and TRBJ2-1; a possible D gene is TRBD1 (6 bases). This CDR3 is built from 17 residues. Germline V gene data show CDR1 as KGHDR and CDR2 as SFDVKD. The V and J ends lost 2 bases and 3 bases respectively, with 16 bases between them. The CDR3 nucleotides are TGTGCCACCAGTGATTCCCCGACAGGTTCGGTCTACAATGAGCAGTTCTTC. Its translation: CATSDSPTGSVYNEQFF.

The chain couples TRBV9 to TRBJ1-6; 8 nucleotides match TRBD1. This CDR3 contains 14 residues. Unmatched junction bases numbered 5, after V lost 5 bases and J lost 7 bases. CDR1 and CDR2 from the germline V gene are SGDLS and YYNGEE. Here the CDR3 reads CASSARGQNSPLHF. For the CDR3, the DNA is TGTGCCAGCAGTGCCAGGGGGCAGAATTCACCCCTCCACTTT.

V and J are TRBV19 and TRBJ1-2, with 7 positions matching TRBD1. CDR3 size: 15 residues. CDR1 LNHDA and CDR2 SQIVND come from the germline V gene (reference sequence). With 3 bases clipped from V and 7 bases from J, the junction kept 11 bases outside the gene matches. The CDR3 nucleotides are TGTGCCAGTAGTATCCCCTCGAGGGGGCAGTTTGGCTACACCTTC. This translates into CASSIPSRGQFGYTF.

This chain uses TRBV7-9 with TRBJ2-7; TRBD1 agrees at 7 bases. J lost 3 bases, V lost 5 bases, and 4 bases had no gene match. The CDR3 consists of 13 residues. Germline lookup yields CDR1 SEHNR and CDR2 FQNEAQ (reference sequence). In nucleotides, the CDR3 is TGTGCCAGCAGCCACCGGGACAGCTACGAGCAGTACTTC. Encoded protein: CASSHRDSYEQYF.

The chain couples TRBV9 to TRBJ1-1; D is possibly TRBD1 (5 bases). Germline loops: CDR1 SGDLS, CDR2 YYNGEE. The CDR3 covers 14 residues. The V end was cut by 2 bases, the J end by 1 base, with 9 bases between. This chain's CDR3 is CASSVRGQNTEAFF. The CDR3 DNA is TGTGCCAGCAGCGTTCGAGGACAGAACACTGAAGCTTTCTTT.

V gene TRBV2 combines with J gene TRBJ1-6, with D unresolved. CDR3 length: 13 residues. The germline gives CDR1 SNHLY, CDR2 FYNNEI. Trimming shortened V by 7 bases and J by 3 bases, and 7 bases separated the two germline ends. The CDR3 reads CASTTNYNSPLHF. As DNA, the CDR3 is TGTGCCAGCACGACAAACTATAATTCACCCCTCCACTTT.

The chain has TRBV5-1 and TRBJ1-2, with D unclear. The CDR3 covers 15 residues. Germline values: CDR1 SGHRS, CDR2 YFSETQ. V lost 1 base and J 6 bases, leaving 16 bases between the germline ends. The CDR3 here is CASSLKDSLGDGYTF. The CDR3 DNA reads TGCGCCAGCAGCTTGAAAGATTCACTCGGGGATGGCTACACCTTC.

The J gene is TRBJ1-4, the V gene TRBV7-9, with a possible D match to TRBD1 (6 bases). This CDR3 region has 17 residues. The germline CDR1 and CDR2 sequences are SEHNR and FQNEAQ (reference sequence). V dropped 4 bases and J dropped 0 bases, with 15 bases sitting between them. The CDR3 DNA reads TGTGCCAGCAGCTCTTGGACAGCCCTTGCAACTAATGAAAAACTGTTTTTT. Protein: CASSSWTALATNEKLFF.

The chain is built from TRBV7-2 and TRBJ1-2; 8 bases map to TRBD1. The CDR3 is 14 residues long. Trimming removed 5 bases from V and 4 bases from J; junction bases left unmatched: 6. In germline, CDR1 is SGHTA, CDR2 FQGNSA. CDR3 loop: CASSIQGALYGYTF. For the CDR3, the DNA is TGTGCCAGCAGCATTCAGGGGGCCCTCTATGGCTACACCTTC.